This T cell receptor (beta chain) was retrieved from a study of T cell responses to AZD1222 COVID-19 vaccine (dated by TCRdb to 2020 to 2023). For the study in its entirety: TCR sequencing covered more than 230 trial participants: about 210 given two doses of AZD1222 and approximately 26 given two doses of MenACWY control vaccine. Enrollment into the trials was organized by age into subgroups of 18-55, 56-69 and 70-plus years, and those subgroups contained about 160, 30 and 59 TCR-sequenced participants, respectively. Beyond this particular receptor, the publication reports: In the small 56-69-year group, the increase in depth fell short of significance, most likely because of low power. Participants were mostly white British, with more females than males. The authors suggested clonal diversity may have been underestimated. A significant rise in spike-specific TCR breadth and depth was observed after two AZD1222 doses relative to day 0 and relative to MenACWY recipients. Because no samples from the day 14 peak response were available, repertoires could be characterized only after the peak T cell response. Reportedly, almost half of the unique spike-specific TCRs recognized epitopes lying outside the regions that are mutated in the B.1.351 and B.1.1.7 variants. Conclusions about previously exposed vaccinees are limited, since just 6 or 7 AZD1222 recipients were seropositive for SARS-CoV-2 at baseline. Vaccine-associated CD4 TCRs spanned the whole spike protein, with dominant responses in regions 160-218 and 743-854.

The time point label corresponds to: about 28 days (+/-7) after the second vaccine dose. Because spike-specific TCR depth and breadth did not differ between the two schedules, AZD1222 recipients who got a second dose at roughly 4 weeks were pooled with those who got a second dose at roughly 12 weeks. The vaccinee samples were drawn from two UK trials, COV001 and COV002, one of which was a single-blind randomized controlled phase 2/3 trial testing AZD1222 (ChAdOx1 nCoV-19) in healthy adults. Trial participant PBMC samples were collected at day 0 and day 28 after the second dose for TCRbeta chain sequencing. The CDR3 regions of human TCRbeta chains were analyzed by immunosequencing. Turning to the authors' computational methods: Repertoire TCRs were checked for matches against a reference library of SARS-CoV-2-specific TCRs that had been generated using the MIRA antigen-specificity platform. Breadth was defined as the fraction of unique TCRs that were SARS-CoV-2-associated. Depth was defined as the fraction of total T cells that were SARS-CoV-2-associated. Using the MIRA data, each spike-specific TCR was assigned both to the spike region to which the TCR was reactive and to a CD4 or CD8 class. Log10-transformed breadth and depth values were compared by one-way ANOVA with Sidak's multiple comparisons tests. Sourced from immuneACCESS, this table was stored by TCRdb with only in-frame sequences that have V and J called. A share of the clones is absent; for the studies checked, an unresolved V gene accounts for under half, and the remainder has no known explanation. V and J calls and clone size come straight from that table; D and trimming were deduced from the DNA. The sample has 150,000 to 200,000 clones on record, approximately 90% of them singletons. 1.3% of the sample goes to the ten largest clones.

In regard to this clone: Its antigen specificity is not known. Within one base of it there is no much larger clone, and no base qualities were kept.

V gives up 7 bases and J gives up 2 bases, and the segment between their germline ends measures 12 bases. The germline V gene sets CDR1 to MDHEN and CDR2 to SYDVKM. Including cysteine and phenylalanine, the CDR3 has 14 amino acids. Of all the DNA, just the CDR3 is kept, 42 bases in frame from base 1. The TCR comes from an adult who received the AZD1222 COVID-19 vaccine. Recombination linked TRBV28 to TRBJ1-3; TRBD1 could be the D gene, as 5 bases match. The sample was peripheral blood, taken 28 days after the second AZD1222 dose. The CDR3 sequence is CASTGGPTGNTIYF. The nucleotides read TGTGCCAGCACCGGGGGACCTACTGGAAACACCATATATTTT.